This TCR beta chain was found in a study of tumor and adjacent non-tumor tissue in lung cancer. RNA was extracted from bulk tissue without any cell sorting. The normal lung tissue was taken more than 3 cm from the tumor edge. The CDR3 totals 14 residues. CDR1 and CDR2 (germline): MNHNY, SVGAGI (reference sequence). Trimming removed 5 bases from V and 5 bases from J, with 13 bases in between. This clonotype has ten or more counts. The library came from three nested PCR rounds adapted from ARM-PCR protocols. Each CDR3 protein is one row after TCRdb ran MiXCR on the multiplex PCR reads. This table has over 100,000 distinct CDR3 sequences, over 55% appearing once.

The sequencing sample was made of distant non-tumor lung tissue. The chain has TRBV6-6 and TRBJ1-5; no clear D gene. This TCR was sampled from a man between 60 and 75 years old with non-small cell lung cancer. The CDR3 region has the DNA TGTGCCAGCAGTCGGGGTAGCGGGGATCAGCCCCAGCATTTT. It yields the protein CASSRGSGDQPQHF.